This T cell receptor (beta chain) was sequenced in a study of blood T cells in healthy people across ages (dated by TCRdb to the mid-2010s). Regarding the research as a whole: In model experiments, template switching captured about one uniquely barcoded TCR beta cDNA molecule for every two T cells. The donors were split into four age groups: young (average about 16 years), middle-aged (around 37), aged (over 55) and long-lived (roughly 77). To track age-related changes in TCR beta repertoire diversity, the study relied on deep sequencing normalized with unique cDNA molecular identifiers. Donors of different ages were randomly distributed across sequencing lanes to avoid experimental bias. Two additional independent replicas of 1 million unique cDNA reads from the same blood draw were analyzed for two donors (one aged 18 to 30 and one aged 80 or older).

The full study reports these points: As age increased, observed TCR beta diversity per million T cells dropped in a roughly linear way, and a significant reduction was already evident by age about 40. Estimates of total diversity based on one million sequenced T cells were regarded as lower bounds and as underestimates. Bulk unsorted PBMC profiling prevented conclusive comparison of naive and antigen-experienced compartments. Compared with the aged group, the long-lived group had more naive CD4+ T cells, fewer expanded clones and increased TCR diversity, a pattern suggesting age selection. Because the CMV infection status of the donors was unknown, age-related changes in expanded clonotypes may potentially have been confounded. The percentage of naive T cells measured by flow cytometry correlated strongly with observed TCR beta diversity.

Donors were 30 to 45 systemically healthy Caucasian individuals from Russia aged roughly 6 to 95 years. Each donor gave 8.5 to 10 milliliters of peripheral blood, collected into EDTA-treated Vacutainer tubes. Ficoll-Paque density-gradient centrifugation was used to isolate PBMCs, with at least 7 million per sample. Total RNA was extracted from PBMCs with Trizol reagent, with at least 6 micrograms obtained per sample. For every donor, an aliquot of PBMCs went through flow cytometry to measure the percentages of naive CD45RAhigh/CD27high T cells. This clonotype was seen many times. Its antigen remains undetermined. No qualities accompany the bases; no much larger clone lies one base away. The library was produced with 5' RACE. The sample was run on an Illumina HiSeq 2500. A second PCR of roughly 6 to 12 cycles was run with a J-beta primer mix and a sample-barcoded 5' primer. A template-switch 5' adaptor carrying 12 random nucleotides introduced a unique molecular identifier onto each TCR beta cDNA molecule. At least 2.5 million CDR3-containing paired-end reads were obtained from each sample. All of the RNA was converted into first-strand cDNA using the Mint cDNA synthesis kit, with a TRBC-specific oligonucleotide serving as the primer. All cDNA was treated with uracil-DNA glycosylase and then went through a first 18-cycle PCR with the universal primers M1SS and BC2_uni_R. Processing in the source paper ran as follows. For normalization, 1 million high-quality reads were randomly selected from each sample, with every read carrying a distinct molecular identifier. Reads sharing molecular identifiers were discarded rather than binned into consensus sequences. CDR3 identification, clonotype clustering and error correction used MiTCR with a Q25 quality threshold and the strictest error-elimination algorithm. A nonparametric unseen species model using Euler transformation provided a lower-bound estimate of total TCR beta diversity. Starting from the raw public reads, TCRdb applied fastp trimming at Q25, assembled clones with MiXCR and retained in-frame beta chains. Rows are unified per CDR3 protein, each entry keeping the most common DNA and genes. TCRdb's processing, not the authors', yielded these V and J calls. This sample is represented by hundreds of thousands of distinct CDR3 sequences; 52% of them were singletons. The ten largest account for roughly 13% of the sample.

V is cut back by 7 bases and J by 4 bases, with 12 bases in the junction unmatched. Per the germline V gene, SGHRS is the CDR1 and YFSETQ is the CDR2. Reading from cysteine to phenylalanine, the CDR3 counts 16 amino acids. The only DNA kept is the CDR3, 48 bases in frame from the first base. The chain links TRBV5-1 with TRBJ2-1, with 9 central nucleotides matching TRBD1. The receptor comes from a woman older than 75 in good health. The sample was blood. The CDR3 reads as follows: CASYRESGTGYNEQFF. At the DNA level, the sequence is TGCGCCAGCTATCGGGAATCCGGGACAGGGTACAATGAGCAGTTCTTC.